The rows below give T cell receptor beta chains drawn from one sample of a study of OX40 agonist ivuxolimab in advanced cancers. Clones were sequenced by immunoSEQ multiplex PCR, and TCRdb holds only the in-frame ones, with some missing. The sample consists of approximately 79,000 clones, more than 85% of them appearing once. The source was CD4+ or CD8+ T cells sorted from blood, collected in a trial of the OX40 agonist ivuxolimab. The receptors stem from an adult with an advanced solid tumor such as melanoma, head and neck, liver or kidney cancer. Both conserved end residues are part of each CDR3. The listing skips clone size in some rows; elsewhere it reads once, few, many or a size class.

clone size	V gene	J gene	CDR3 protein
.	TRBV7-2	TRBJ2-5	CASRATGRETQYF
.	TRBV4-1	TRBJ2-6	CASSQGQGTGANVLTF
.	TRBV6-6	TRBJ2-7	CASSYTGQSYEQYF
.	TRBV10-3	TRBJ1-1	CAISDKPGSEAFF
once	TRBV7-7	TRBJ2-7	CASSPDGYEQYF
.	TRBV7-6	TRBJ2-7	CASSALRNRGSYEQYF
.	TRBV18	TRBJ1-2	CASLPPASGGGYGGYTF
.	TRBV5-1	TRBJ2-5	CASGQSQETQYF
.	TRBV12-5	TRBJ1-3	CASGLAGQGRYF
.	TRBV7-3	TRBJ2-1	CASSARGASGGPEQFF
.	TRBV6-1	TRBJ1-2	CASSAERVGGYTF
.	TRBV28	TRBJ2-1	CASTRRQKQFF
.	TRBV11-2	TRBJ1-5	CASSLGGRIGQPQHF
.	TRBV5-4	TRBJ2-1	CASSQGQGVFGNEQFF
.	TRBV4-1	TRBJ2-5	CASSRSRDNQETQYF
.	TRBV5-4	TRBJ2-5	CASSLESGVRETQYF
.	TRBV10-3	TRBJ2-1	CAIASSYNEQFF
.	TRBV5-1	TRBJ1-1	CASRPTGQNTEAFF
once	TRBV18	TRBJ2-1	CASSPGTETNEQFF
.	TRBV30	TRBJ1-4	CAWSRTGEKLFF
.	TRBV7-2	TRBJ2-4	CASSSRTVAKNIQYF
.	TRBV19	TRBJ1-2	CASSSAGTEPYGYTF
.	TRBV7-2	TRBJ1-5	CASSSLGQNYNQPQHF